The 8 T cell receptor beta chains below come from one sample, sequenced in a study of beta chain features in type 1 diabetes. The investigators reverse transcribed all of the isolated RNA, so they sequenced expressed TCRB transcripts. Sequencing used immunoSEQ multiplex PCR; TCRdb keeps in-frame clones, though not all of them. The sample holds about 360,000 clones, around 12% seen once. Sequencing was carried out using naive CD4+ T cells from blood. These receptor sequences come from a man aged 18 to 29 in good health.

The sample holds a few counts of this clone. The chain links TRBV7-2 to TRBJ1-2; 8 bases line up with TRBD1. V lost 5 bases and J lost 8; bases outside the gene matches: 7. Germline V gene sequence: CDR1 SGHTA, CDR2 FQGNSA. The CDR3 totals 13 residues. The chain's CDR3 is CASSEDRVWGYTF. CDR3 nucleotide sequence: TGTGCCAGCAGCGAGGACAGGGTATGGGGCTACACCTTC. Complete variable domain (other parts from reference TRBV7-2 and TRBJ1-2): GAGVSQSPSNKVTEKGKDVELRCDPISGHTALYWYRQSLGQGLEFLIYFQGNSAPDKSGLPSDRFSAERTGGSVSTLTIQRTQQEDSAVYLCASSEDRVWGYTFGSGTRLTVV.

This clone was seen only a few times. This chain connects TRBV19 to TRBJ2-7; maybe TRBD2 (5 bases). Deletions cut 5 bases from V and 1 base from J, with 24 bases between. Germline values: CDR1 LNHDA, CDR2 SQIVND (reference sequence). The CDR3 totals 18 residues. DNA of the CDR3: TGTGCCAGTAGTCGCAACCGGGGTTTGAGCGTGGAGTCCTACGAGCAGTACTTC. As protein: CASSRNRGLSVESYEQYF. Full variable domain (remainder filled in from reference TRBV19 and TRBJ2-7): DGGITQSPKYLFRKEGQNVTLSCEQNLNHDAMYWYRQDPGQGLRLIYYSQIVNDFQKGDIAEGYSVSREKKESFPLTVTSAQKNPTAFYLCASSRNRGLSVESYEQYFGPGTRLTVT.

J is TRBJ2-1 and V is TRBV5-8; maybe TRBD2 (5 bases). Germline CDR1 SGHTS, CDR2 YDEGEE. Trimming removed 0 bases from V and 6 bases from J, with 10 bases in between. The CDR3 contains 14 residues. CDR3 sequence reads: CASSLAWLANEQFF. In DNA, the CDR3 is TGTGCCAGCAGCTTGGCCTGGCTAGCCAATGAGCAGTTCTTC.

The chain recombines TRBV7-6 with TRBJ2-2, with 9 positions matching TRBD2. The trim removed 8 bases at V and 3 bases at J, leaving 10 bases unmatched. The CDR3 consists of 16 residues. Germline V gene data show CDR1 as SGHVS and CDR2 as FNYEAQ. This CDR3 reads CASGTGLAGYTGELFF. In DNA, the CDR3 is TGTGCCAGCGGAACCGGGCTAGCGGGATACACCGGGGAGCTGTTTTTT.

This clone was found a few times. CDR3 sequence: CASSPSGRGDTGELFF. In DNA form, the CDR3 reads TGTGCCAGCAGTCCTAGCGGGAGGGGGGACACCGGGGAGCTGTTTTTT. The chain is built from TRBV5-4 and TRBJ2-2; 12 bases align to TRBD2. J gave up 3 bases and V 5 bases, and 5 bases lay outside the gene matches. CDR3 length: 16 amino acids. Germline lookup yields CDR1 SGHNT and CDR2 YYREEE (reference sequence).

V is TRBV7-2 and J is TRBJ2-2, with 9 bases matching TRBD1. In germline, CDR1 is SGHTA, CDR2 FQGNSA. The CDR3 is 15 amino acids. Trimming took 5 bases from V and 7 from J; bases not matched to a gene: 8. In nucleotides, the CDR3 is TGTGCCAGCAGCCCTAGGACAGGGGAAATCGGGGAGCTGTTTTTT. It codes for CASSPRTGEIGELFF.

In its sample, this clone was seen a few times. The V gene is TRBV28, the J gene TRBJ2-7; possible D gene TRBD1, 6 bases. This CDR3 has 13 residues. Germline V lookup: CDR1 MDHEN, CDR2 SYDVKM. Trimming left V 11 bases short and J 7 bases short, with 21 bases between. CDR3 residues: CASLGTRLREQYF. CDR3 in DNA: TGTGCCTCCCTGGGGACACGGCTACGGGAGCAGTACTTC. The whole variable domain, filled in from reference TRBV28 and TRBJ2-7, reads DVKVTQSSRYLVKRTGEKVFLECVQDMDHENMFWYRQDPGLGLRLIYFSYDVKMKEKGDIPEGYSVSREKKERFSLILESASTNQTSMYLCASLGTRLREQYFGPGTRLTVT.

In its sample, this clone was seen a few times. This CDR3 is CASSYKEGYEQFF. CDR3 in DNA: TGCGCCAGCAGCTACAAAGAGGGATATGAGCAGTTCTTC. The chain uses TRBV5-1 and TRBJ2-1, with TRBD2 as a possible D gene (5 bases). Looked up from germline, CDR1 is SGHRS and CDR2 is YFSETQ. The length of the CDR3 is 13 residues. V was clipped by 3 bases and J by 8 bases, with 12 bases between them.